The next 25 T cell receptor beta chains were all read from a single sample in a study of graft-versus-host responses after intestinal transplantation. The starting material, graft tissue, was processed to release intraepithelial and lamina propria lymphocytes. Sequencing was performed with immunoSEQ multiplex PCR; in TCRdb, only in-frame clones are kept and a portion is missing. The sample contains fewer than 10,000 clones, about 81% of which appear only once. The sequenced sample was ileum tissue, obtained approximately 530 days after intestinal transplant. These receptors originate from a human patient who received an intestinal transplant, so some T cells may come from the graft donor.

V is TRBV18 and J is TRBJ2-3; D is unclear. Germline V gene data show CDR1 as KGHSH and CDR2 as LQKENI. Trimming stripped 3 bases from V and 3 bases from J, with 4 bases between. CDR3 length: 12 residues. The CDR3 here is CASSPPTDTQYF. The DNA of the CDR3 is TGTGCCAGCTCACCCCCGACAGATACGCAGTATTTT.

The chain has TRBV19 and TRBJ2-5; the D is unclear. CDR1 LNHDA and CDR2 SQIVND come from the germline V gene (reference sequence). V lost 3 bases and J lost 0, with 5 bases in between. This CDR3 has 13 residues. Written as DNA, the CDR3 is TGTGCCAGTAGTATTGGGGACCAAGAGACCCAGTACTTC. Encoded protein: CASSIGDQETQYF.

This clone was seen only a few times. V gene TRBV4-2 combines with J gene TRBJ2-1; TRBD2 matches 12 bases. The CDR3 runs to 17 residues. Germline lookup yields CDR1 LGHNA and CDR2 YNFKEQ. V shed 0 bases, J shed 5 bases, and the junction held 5 bases outside the gene matches. CDR3 DNA: TGTGCCAGCAGCCAAGATCTAGCGGGAGGGCCTGACAATGAGCAGTTCTTC. It translates to CASSQDLAGGPDNEQFF.

The gene calls are TRBV18 and TRBJ2-7; 7 nucleotides line up with TRBD1. The CDR3 spans 17 residues. The V gene's germline CDR1 is KGHSH and CDR2 LQKENI. V lost 1 base to trimming and J lost 2 bases; unmatched junction nucleotides: 11. The CDR3 bases are TGTGCCAGCTCACCACATACAGGACAGGATTTAACCTACGAGCAGTACTTC. It encodes CASSPHTGQDLTYEQYF.

The chain uses TRBV19 and TRBJ1-1; possibly TRBD1 for D (5 bases). Germline values: CDR1 LNHDA, CDR2 SQIVND (reference sequence). V lost 5 bases and J 6 bases, leaving 19 bases between the germline ends. The CDR3 runs 15 residues. The CDR3 nucleotides are TGTGCCAGTAGTGCCCCAACACGCAGGGCCCCTGAAGCTTTCTTT. It codes for CASSAPTRRAPEAFF.

This rearrangement joins TRBV6-1 to TRBJ2-3; D not certain. The germline gives CDR1 MNHNS, CDR2 SASEGT. Trimming removed 2 bases from V and 4 bases from J, with 7 bases in between. This CDR3 contains 13 residues. CDR3 DNA sequence: TGTGCCAGCAGTGAACAGGTAGCAGATACGCAGTATTTT. Its protein product is CASSEQVADTQYF.

This chain joins TRBV10-2 and TRBJ1-1; D gene uncertain. CDR1 is WSHSY and CDR2 is SAAADI in the germline V gene. This CDR3 is 13 amino acids long. With 7 bases removed from V and 4 bases from J, the gap between germline ends came to 13 bases. The CDR3 coding sequence is TGCGCCAGCAAGGATCTGGCGGGCACTGAAGCTTTCTTT. Translated, it gives CASKDLAGTEAFF.

The gene calls are TRBV19 and TRBJ1-1, with D hard to call. Germline V CDR1 and CDR2: LNHDA, SQIVND (reference sequence). The CDR3 totals 13 residues. The V gene lost 6 bases and the J gene lost 1 base, with 9 bases spanning the gap. The CDR3 region has the DNA TGTGCCAGTAGCCCCAGGAAGAACACTGAAGCTTTCTTT. It encodes CASSPRKNTEAFF.

CDR3 nucleotides: TGTGCCAGCACCGCCCCAGGGGCGGTTGAGACCCAGTACTTC. Its protein product is CASTAPGAVETQYF. The V gene is TRBV28, the J gene TRBJ2-5; tentatively, D is TRBD1 (6 bases). CDR3 length equals 14 residues. Germline values: CDR1 MDHEN, CDR2 SYDVKM. Trimming pared 7 bases from V and 5 bases from J, leaving 17 bases between.

The V and J genes are TRBV2 and TRBJ2-7; D is unresolved. The end of the DNA aligns better with TRBJ2-1, so the J call may be wrong. This CDR3 has 15 amino acids. Germline-derived CDR1 and CDR2 are SNHLY and FYNNEI. CDR3 residues: CASSNLRRSYNEQFF. CDR3 nucleotides: TGTGCCAGCAGTAATCTACGCCGCTCCTACAATGAGCAGTTCTTC.

In its sample, this clone was seen a few times. The V call is TRBV6-6, the J call TRBJ2-7; D may be TRBD1 (5 bases). V was cut by 0 bases and J by 2 bases, with 8 bases left in between. The CDR3 loop spans 14 amino acids. Germline V gene data show CDR1 as MNHNY and CDR2 as SVGAGI (reference sequence). CDR3 bases: TGTGCCAGCAGTTACTCGGCAGGGACCTACGAGCAGTACTTC. It yields the protein CASSYSAGTYEQYF.

The chain joins TRBV6-5 to TRBJ2-3; 10 nucleotides match TRBD2. The ends lost 7 bases at V and 7 bases at J; junction bases unmatched: 8. This CDR3 contains 14 residues. From germline, CDR1 is MNHEY and CDR2 SVGAGI. As DNA, the CDR3 is TGTGCCAGCATTGAGCGGGGGGGACGGCATACGCAGTATTTT. It specifies CASIERGGRHTQYF.

The rearrangement links TRBV19 to TRBJ1-1, with a weak D call TRBD1 (6 bases). This CDR3 region has 14 residues. V was cut by 5 bases and J by 1 base, with 11 bases left in between. Germline-derived CDR1 and CDR2 are LNHDA and SQIVND (reference sequence). In DNA form, the CDR3 reads TGTGCCAGTAGTGCAACGGACAGGAACACTGAAGCTTTCTTT. Protein product: CASSATDRNTEAFF.

The chain couples TRBV6-5 to TRBJ1-1; D not certain. Trimming removed 5 bases at V and 4 bases at J, with 11 bases between. The CDR3 contains 13 residues. Germline-derived CDR1 and CDR2 are MNHEY and SVGAGI. The CDR3 nucleotides read TGTGCCAGCAGTCACGGGTTGGTCACTGAAGCTTTCTTT. It specifies CASSHGLVTEAFF.

The chain recombines TRBV19 with TRBJ2-1; 11 nucleotides align to TRBD2. Germline V gene sequence: CDR1 LNHDA, CDR2 SQIVND (reference sequence). Losses at the gene ends were 5 bases for V and 7 bases for J; bases not matched to a gene: 10. The CDR3 consists of 16 residues. The CDR3, as DNA: TGTGCCAGTAGTGGCGGGACTAGCGGCCTTTGGAATGAGCAGTTCTTC. This translates into CASSGGTSGLWNEQFF.

The table lists this clone with a few counts. The chain has TRBV5-1 and TRBJ1-5; D gene unclear. Germline V gene lookup returns CDR1 SGHRS and CDR2 YFSETQ. V lost 0 bases, J lost 2 bases, and 3 bases lay in between. The CDR3 spans 13 residues. The CDR3 nucleotides read TGCGCCAGCAGCTTGGACGGCAATCAGCCCCAGCATTTT. Translation gives CASSLDGNQPQHF.

This rearrangement joins TRBV28 to TRBJ1-1; TRBD1 agrees at 8 bases. The V gene's germline CDR1 is MDHEN and CDR2 SYDVKM. J lost 1 base, V lost 4 bases, and 5 bases had no gene match. This CDR3 spans 15 amino acids. CDR3 residues: CASSSQGAGNTEAFF. The CDR3 DNA reads as TGTGCCAGCAGTTCGCAGGGGGCCGGGAACACTGAAGCTTTCTTT.

This chain joins TRBV7-3 and TRBJ2-1; no firm D call. The CDR3 totals 13 residues. Trimming pared 5 bases from V and 6 bases from J, leaving 11 bases between. Germline V gene lookup returns CDR1 SGHTA and CDR2 FQGTGA. CDR3 nucleotide sequence: TGTGCCAGCAGCCCTACCGGGTCCAATGAGCAGTTCTTC. Translating gives CASSPTGSNEQFF. The full variable domain, its missing parts supplied by reference TRBV7-3 and TRBJ2-1, is GAGVSQTPSNKVTEKGKYVELRCDPISGHTALYWYRQSLGQGPEFLIYFQGTGAADDSGLPNDRFFAVRPEGSVSTLKIQRTERGDSAVYLCASSPTGSNEQFFGPGTRLTVL.

This clone was seen only once. The chain combines TRBV5-1 with TRBJ1-4; 8 bases align to TRBD1. This CDR3 spans 13 amino acids. V dropped 7 bases and J dropped 3; count of bases not matched to a gene: 2. The germline V gene has CDR1 SGHRS and CDR2 YFSETQ. The CDR3 DNA is TGCGCCAGCCGGGGACAGGCTAATGAAAAACTGTTTTTT. It translates to CASRGQANEKLFF.

V and J are TRBV19 and TRBJ1-1; D ambiguous. Germline CDR1 and CDR2: LNHDA and SQIVND (reference sequence). The length of the CDR3 is 17 residues. V was pared by 3 bases and J by 1 base, with 18 bases between. The CDR3: CASSILFLISSNTEAFF. CDR3 nucleotides: TGTGCCAGTAGTATTCTTTTTTTGATCTCCTCGAACACTGAAGCTTTCTTT.

CDR3 nucleotides: TGTGCCAGCAGCAAATACGACAGCGGGGAGACCTACGAGCAGTACTTC. Amino acid sequence: CASSKYDSGETYEQYF. The chain is built from TRBV5-5 and TRBJ2-7; the match to TRBD2 covers 7 bases. The germline gives CDR1 SGHKS, CDR2 YYEKEE (reference sequence). This CDR3 is built from 16 residues. J gave up 2 bases and V 4 bases, and 12 bases lay outside the gene matches.

The chain employs TRBV4-1 and TRBJ2-1, with 10 bases identical to TRBD2. Trimming removed 3 bases from V and 6 bases from J; junction bases left unmatched: 8. The CDR3 length is 16 residues. Germline V gene lookup returns CDR1 MGHRA and CDR2 YSYEKL. This CDR3 is CASSHRATSGRNEQFF. CDR3 nucleotide sequence: TGCGCCAGCAGCCACCGAGCGACTAGCGGGCGCAATGAGCAGTTCTTC.

The chain carries TRBV5-6 and TRBJ1-2; D call uncertain. CDR3 size: 14 residues. The germline V gene encodes CDR1 SGHDT and CDR2 YYEEEE. The V and J ends lost 0 bases and 5 bases respectively, with 11 bases between them. CDR3 amino acids: CASSLAGRDYGYTF. The CDR3 bases are TGTGCCAGCAGCTTGGCCGGGAGGGATTATGGCTACACCTTC.

J is TRBJ1-3 and V is TRBV7-6; weak D call: TRBD1 (5 bases). V lost 7 bases and J lost 0, with 19 bases in between. The CDR3 runs 17 residues. CDR1 and CDR2 (germline): SGHVS, FNYEAQ. CDR3 in amino acids: CASTDGRGDFSGNTIYF. CDR3 sequence (DNA): TGTGCCAGCACCGATGGGCGTGGGGACTTCTCTGGAAACACCATATATTTT.

The V and J genes are TRBV7-2 and TRBJ2-7, with 8 positions matching TRBD1. Germline-derived CDR1 and CDR2 are SGHTA and FQGNSA. The CDR3 is 14 amino acids. V gave up 8 bases and J gave up 2 bases; unmatched junction bases: 8. Here the CDR3 reads CASQQDRATYEQYF. The CDR3 coding sequence is TGTGCCAGCCAGCAGGACAGGGCCACCTACGAGCAGTACTTC.